This T cell receptor (beta chain) was recovered during a study of T cell responses to AZD1222 COVID-19 vaccine. In regard to this clone: Antigen: not known.

Some clones are missing from TCRdb's copy, which holds only in-frame ones; the method was immunoSEQ multiplex PCR. The sample lists some 180,000 clones; about 89% were seen once. Broader study findings: Clonal diversity was possibly underestimated, and the donors were mostly white British, with more females. Targets within unmutated variant regions were reportedly found for nearly half of spike-specific TCRs. Distributed over spike, vaccine-associated CD4 TCRs predominated at 160-218 and 743-854.

CDR3 size: 14 residues. Looked up from germline, CDR1 is LGHNA and CDR2 is YSLEER. V lost 1 base, J lost 0 bases, and 7 bases lay in between. This material consisted of peripheral blood, taken 28 days after the second AZD1222 dose. The receptor's source is an adult who received the AZD1222 COVID-19 vaccine. The J gene is TRBJ2-7, the V gene TRBV4-3; D call uncertain. CDR3 region: CASSQAPTSYEQYF. The DNA of the CDR3 is TGCGCCAGCAGCCAAGCACCCACCTCCTACGAGCAGTACTTC.